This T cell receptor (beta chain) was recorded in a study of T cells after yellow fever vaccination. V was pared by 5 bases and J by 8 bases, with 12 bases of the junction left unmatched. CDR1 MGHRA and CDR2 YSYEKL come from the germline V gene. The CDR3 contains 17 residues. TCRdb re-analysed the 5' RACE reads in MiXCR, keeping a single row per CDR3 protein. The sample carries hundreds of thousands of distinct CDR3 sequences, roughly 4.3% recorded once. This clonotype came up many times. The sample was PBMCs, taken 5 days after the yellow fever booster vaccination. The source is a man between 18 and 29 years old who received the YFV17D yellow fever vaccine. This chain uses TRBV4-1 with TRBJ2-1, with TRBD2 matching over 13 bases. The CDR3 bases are TGCGCCAGCAGCGCAGGGACTAGCGGGGCCCCGGGAGATGAGCAGTTCTTC. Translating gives CASSAGTSGAPGDEQFF.